The table lists the clone carrying this TCR beta chain with many counts. What it binds is not known. This sample was taken from a study of human T cells and chemical hapten exposure. At the level of the study: Sensitizing treatment utilized 2% DPC over an approximately 2 cm by approximately 2 cm portion of upper inner arm skin. Read at 6 days, the patch tests placed 0.01% DPC on the upper back.

Documented time point: pre-sensitization, week 0. As to treatment: therapeutic diphenylcyclopropenone sensitization with weekly scalp DPC. The V end was cut by 4 bases, the J end by 2 bases, with 8 bases between. The germline V gene encodes CDR1 LGHNA and CDR2 YSLEER. The CDR3 loop spans 13 amino acids. The study's findings and limits: Expanded TCRs created a significantly greater count of big CDR3 similarity clusters than controls did.

MiXCR, applied by TCRdb to the RACE reads, yields one record per CDR3 protein. The sample has roughly 64,000 distinct CDR3 sequences; around 11% are singletons. The chain uses TRBV4-3 and TRBJ2-5, with D possibly TRBD2 on 5 matching bases. This receptor was obtained from a woman aged 40 to 55 with alopecia areata. Some clones in this sample may be carry-over from other donors' samples. The source material was whole blood, sampled in connection with sensitization to the hapten diphenylcyclopropenone (DPC). CDR3 protein: CASSRRGQETQYF. In nucleotides, the CDR3 is TGCGCCAGCAGCCGTCGGGGTCAAGAGACCCAGTACTTC.